This passage covers 30 T cell receptor beta chains from one sample sequenced in a study of shared clonotypes between healthy human individuals. Measured with immunoSEQ multiplex PCR; TCRdb has only the in-frame clones, and not every one. Here the sample spans roughly 1,800,000 clones, approximately 94% being singletons. CD8 cells classed as naive were CD45RO-negative and positively selected for CCR7, excluding terminally differentiated effector memory CD45RA+ cells. Specimen: naive CD8+ T cells sorted from blood. The receptors were sampled from a man aged 18 to 29 in good health.

The rearrangement joins TRBV5-4 to TRBJ1-1, with D perhaps TRBD1 (5 bases). Germline V CDR1 and CDR2: SGHNT, YYREEE (reference sequence). The V and J ends lost 4 bases and 0 bases respectively, with 16 bases between them. The CDR3 loop spans 16 amino acids. Written as DNA, the CDR3 is TGTGCCAGCAGCCTACCCGGGACGGATATGAACACTGAAGCTTTCTTT. Its protein product is CASSLPGTDMNTEAFF.

The chain uses TRBV5-6 and TRBJ1-2; D call uncertain. Trimming took 5 bases from V and 1 from J, leaving 12 bases between them. The germline CDR1 and CDR2 sequences are SGHDT and YYEEEE. This CDR3 is built from 14 residues. The CDR3 is CASSFAGFNYGYTF. The CDR3 region has the DNA TGTGCCAGCAGTTTCGCAGGTTTTAACTATGGCTACACCTTC.

As regards this clone: This sample includes further DNA sequences coding for the same CDR3. The chain uses TRBV9 and TRBJ2-3; D unresolved. Between the trimmed V and J ends, which lost 0 bases and 4 bases, there was a span of 9 bases. Germline V gene data show CDR1 as SGDLS and CDR2 as YYNGEE. There are 14 residues in the CDR3. The CDR3 reads CASSVGGWADTQYF. The CDR3 bases are TGTGCCAGCAGCGTAGGGGGATGGGCAGATACGCAGTATTTT.

V is TRBV5-5 and J is TRBJ1-2; D remains unclear. The length of the CDR3 is 12 residues. Trimming removed 1 base from V and 8 bases from J, with 9 bases in between. Germline CDR1 SGHKS, CDR2 YYEKEE (reference sequence). The CDR3 nucleotides are TGTGCCAGCAGCTTGTTGGGAATCGGCTACACCTTC. Its protein product is CASSLLGIGYTF.

As concerns this clone: Other DNA sequences in this sample translate to the same CDR3. The V call is TRBV9, the J call TRBJ2-7, with D hard to call. Germline-derived CDR1 and CDR2 are SGDLS and YYNGEE. This CDR3 spans 14 amino acids. The V and J ends lost 0 bases and 2 bases respectively, with 9 bases between them. The CDR3 region has the DNA TGTGCCAGCAGCGTAGATGGTGGGACCTACGAGCAGTACTTC. Its translation: CASSVDGGTYEQYF.

This chain uses TRBV27 with TRBJ2-1, with 11 nucleotides matching TRBD1. This CDR3 contains 14 residues. Germline trimming cut 6 bases from V and 6 bases from J; bases unmatched to any gene: 4. CDR1 and CDR2 (germline): MNHEY, SMNVEV (reference sequence). CDR3 in DNA: TGTGCCAGCAGGGACAGGGGGCTAGGCAATGAGCAGTTCTTC. Translated: CASRDRGLGNEQFF.

The chain links TRBV4-1 to TRBJ2-3, with 8 bases that match TRBD2. After removal of 1 base from V and 2 bases from J, the junction contained 5 bases not matched to a gene. This CDR3 region has 16 residues. CDR1 MGHRA and CDR2 YSYEKL come from the germline V gene. The CDR3 spells CASSQVAGGSTDTQYF. Written as DNA, the CDR3 is TGCGCCAGCAGCCAAGTTGCGGGGGGATCCACAGATACGCAGTATTTT.

V usage is TRBV2 and J usage is TRBJ1-6; D ambiguous. The length of the CDR3 is 19 residues. Germline CDR1 and CDR2: SNHLY and FYNNEI. Trimming took 2 bases from V and 0 from J, leaving 17 bases between them. CDR3 bases: TGTGCCAGCAGTGAACCGGTTGGGAGAGCCGCCTCCTATAATTCACCCCTCCACTTT. As protein: CASSEPVGRAASYNSPLHF.

The chain uses TRBV13 and TRBJ2-5; weak D call: TRBD1 (5 bases). Germline values: CDR1 PRHDT, CDR2 FYEKMQ (reference sequence). V gave up 7 bases and J gave up 0 bases, with 18 bases separating them. This CDR3 has 16 residues. CDR3 in DNA: TGTGCCAGCATGCAGGGTGGGGAAGGAGACCAAGAGACCCAGTACTTC. This encodes CASMQGGEGDQETQYF.

This clone was observed a single time. The gene calls are TRBV5-5 and TRBJ1-1, with no clear D. The germline V and J ends were trimmed by 1 base and 5 bases, with 9 bases remaining between them. From germline, CDR1 is SGHKS and CDR2 YYEKEE (reference sequence). This CDR3 comprises 13 residues. The DNA of the CDR3 is TGTGCCAGCAGCTTGTATTTGGGGACTGAAGCTTTCTTT. It codes for CASSLYLGTEAFF.

The chain recombines TRBV25-1 with TRBJ2-5, with D possibly called TRBD1 or TRBD2 (5 bases each). This CDR3 has 15 amino acids. Between the trimmed V and J ends, which lost 6 bases and 1 base, there was a span of 15 bases. Germline loops: CDR1 MGHDK, CDR2 SYGVNS. CDR3 amino acids: CASRSARGLQETQYF. The CDR3 nucleotides are TGTGCCAGCAGATCGGCCCGGGGCCTCCAAGAGACCCAGTACTTC.

J is TRBJ2-5 and V is TRBV6-5; D not resolved. The CDR3 is 14 residues long. V lost 7 bases and J lost 3, with 15 bases in between. Germline CDR1 reads MNHEY; CDR2 reads SVGAGI. CDR3 sequence: CASTSFRRKETQYF. In DNA form, the CDR3 reads TGTGCCAGCACCTCCTTTCGCCGTAAAGAGACCCAGTACTTC.

The V gene is TRBV6-5, the J gene TRBJ2-7; D unclear. V was clipped by 6 bases and J by 0 bases, with 9 bases between them. This CDR3 contains 13 residues. Germline CDR1 MNHEY, CDR2 SVGAGI. CDR3 in DNA: TGTGCCAGCAGCCCAAACCCCTCCTACGAGCAGTACTTC. Translating gives CASSPNPSYEQYF.

V gene TRBV4-3 combines with J gene TRBJ2-3; TRBD1 is a possible D gene (6 bases). V lost 2 bases and J lost 0, with 12 bases in between. This CDR3 is 16 amino acids long. Germline loops: CDR1 LGHNA, CDR2 YSLEER. The CDR3 nucleotides read TGCGCCAGCAGCCAATATGATACAGGGAGCACAGATACGCAGTATTTT. This sequence encodes CASSQYDTGSTDTQYF.

The gene calls are TRBV27 and TRBJ1-5; weak D call: TRBD1 (5 bases). CDR1 and CDR2 from the germline V gene are MNHEY and SMNVEV (reference sequence). V was clipped by 0 bases and J by 7 bases, with 13 bases between them. The CDR3 sequence is 15 residues long. DNA of the CDR3: TGTGCCAGCAGTTTATCGGGGGAGGGTTCCCAGCCCCAGCATTTT. Translation: CASSLSGEGSQPQHF.

The chain uses TRBV27 and TRBJ1-4, with TRBD1 matching 7 bases. CDR3 size: 14 residues. V gave up 5 bases and J gave up 8 bases; unmatched junction bases: 8. Germline assignment: CDR1 MNHEY and CDR2 SMNVEV (reference sequence). The DNA for the CDR3 is TGTGCCAGCAGTCCAGAGACAGGGTTAGAAAAACTGTTTTTT. Translation: CASSPETGLEKLFF.

This chain joins TRBV4-3 and TRBJ1-1; D is unresolved. The CDR3 contains 19 residues. Germline-derived CDR1 and CDR2 are LGHNA and YSLEER. The germline V and J ends were trimmed by 4 bases and 4 bases, with 28 bases remaining between them. The DNA for the CDR3 is TGCGCCAGCAGCCCCAGATCTTCATATAGGTTGGAAGGTGGCACTGAAGCTTTCTTT. It is translated as CASSPRSSYRLEGGTEAFF.

The chain combines TRBV29-1 with TRBJ1-1; D gene unclear. This CDR3 comprises 11 residues. The germline gives CDR1 SQVTM, CDR2 ANQGSEA. Trimming took 3 bases from V and 2 from J, leaving 4 bases between them. This CDR3 is CSVEFNTEAFF. CDR3 nucleotide sequence: TGCAGCGTTGAGTTTAACACTGAAGCTTTCTTT.

This chain connects TRBV30 to TRBJ1-1; perhaps TRBD1 as D (6 bases). The CDR3 loop spans 13 amino acids. Trimming left V 4 bases short and J 6 bases short, with 15 bases between. The germline V gene encodes CDR1 GTSNPN and CDR2 SVGIG (reference sequence). The CDR3 reads CAWIVGGSAEAFF. CDR3 nucleotides: TGTGCCTGGATAGTGGGGGGCAGCGCTGAAGCTTTCTTT. Full variable domain (remainder filled in from reference TRBV30 and TRBJ1-1): SQTIHQWPATLVQPVGSPLSLECTVEGTSNPNLYWYRQAAGRGLQLLFYSVGIGQISSEVPQNLSASRPQDRQFILSSKKLLLSDSGFYLCAWIVGGSAEAFFGQGTRLTVV.

This clone was counted a single time. This sequence joins TRBV28 and TRBJ2-3; no clear D. The CDR3 totals 14 residues. Trimming cost V 2 bases and J 1 base, with 7 bases left between them. Germline CDR1 reads MDHEN; CDR2 reads SYDVKM. The CDR3 coding sequence is TGTGCCAGCAGTTTAACCCGAGGCACAGATACGCAGTATTTT. It yields the protein CASSLTRGTDTQYF. The full variable domain, with the rest looked up from reference TRBV28 and TRBJ2-3, is DVKVTQSSRYLVKRTGEKVFLECVQDMDHENMFWYRQDPGLGLRLIYFSYDVKMKEKGDIPEGYSVSREKKERFSLILESASTNQTSMYLCASSLTRGTDTQYFGPGTRLTVL.

The gene calls are TRBV7-9 and TRBJ2-1; D gene unclear. Germline-derived CDR1 and CDR2 are SEHNR and FQNEAQ (reference sequence). The CDR3 has 16 amino acids. Trimming removed 5 bases from V and 1 base from J, with 15 bases in between. This CDR3 reads CASSPPLSKSYNEQFF. For the CDR3, the DNA is TGTGCCAGCAGCCCGCCACTTAGCAAGTCCTACAATGAGCAGTTCTTC.

The chain employs TRBV29-1 and TRBJ2-2; 8 bases map to TRBD1. Trimming removed 7 bases from V and 6 bases from J; junction bases left unmatched: 10. The CDR3 runs 14 residues. Germline CDR1 SQVTM, CDR2 ANQGSEA. The CDR3 region is CSAAGQGRAGELFF. CDR3 nucleotide sequence: TGCAGCGCCGCTGGACAGGGAAGGGCCGGGGAGCTGTTTTTT.

The chain is built from TRBV30 and TRBJ1-2; 9 bases fit TRBD1. The CDR3 totals 14 residues. Germline V gives CDR1 GTSNPN, CDR2 SVGIG (reference sequence). V gave up 0 bases and J gave up 6 bases; unmatched junction bases: 5. CDR3 sequence reads: CAWSVGTGYHGYTF. The CDR3 region has the DNA TGTGCCTGGAGTGTAGGGACAGGGTACCATGGCTACACCTTC. The full variable domain, with the rest looked up from reference TRBV30 and TRBJ1-2, is SQTIHQWPATLVQPVGSPLSLECTVEGTSNPNLYWYRQAAGRGLQLLFYSVGIGQISSEVPQNLSASRPQDRQFILSSKKLLLSDSGFYLCAWSVGTGYHGYTFGSGTRLTVV.

The V call is TRBV7-6, the J call TRBJ2-7, with TRBD2 matching over 8 bases. The CDR3 has 15 residues. V gave up 1 base and J gave up 2 bases; unmatched junction bases: 4. From germline, CDR1 is SGHVS and CDR2 FNYEAQ. The DNA of the CDR3 is TGTGCCAGCAGCTTAGGGCGGGGGGTAACCTACGAGCAGTACTTC. Residues: CASSLGRGVTYEQYF. The whole variable domain, remainder taken from reference TRBV7-6 and TRBJ2-7, is GAGVSQSPRYKVTKRGQDVALRCDPISGHVSLYWYRQALGQGPEFLTYFNYEAQQDKSGLPNDRFSAERPEGSISTLTIQRTEQRDSAMYRCASSLGRGVTYEQYFGPGTRLTVT.

The rearrangement uses TRBV4-3 and TRBJ2-3; 9 positions agree with TRBD2. CDR3 length equals 14 residues. Unmatched junction bases numbered 3, after V lost 3 bases and J lost 5 bases. CDR1 LGHNA and CDR2 YSLEER come from the germline V gene. This CDR3 is CASSHAGGGDTQYF. The CDR3 DNA is TGCGCCAGCAGCCACGCGGGAGGGGGAGATACGCAGTATTTT.

Details on this clone: This may come from a read error, since a much larger clone is one base off. Other DNA sequences in the same sample also yield this CDR3. The chain joins TRBV15 to TRBJ2-7; 11 bases are a match to TRBD1. The CDR3 loop spans 14 amino acids. Germline trimming cut 6 bases from V and 3 bases from J; bases unmatched to any gene: 4. Per the germline V gene, CDR1 is LNHNV and CDR2 is YYDKDF (reference sequence). CDR3 amino acids: CATSPGTGGYEQYF. CDR3 DNA: TGTGCCACCAGTCCCGGGACAGGGGGCTACGAGCAGTACTTC.

The rearrangement joins TRBV6-1 to TRBJ2-7, with D maybe TRBD2 (5 bases). Germline assignment: CDR1 MNHNS and CDR2 SASEGT. Trimming took off 8 bases at V and 3 bases at J, with 8 bases between the two ends. The CDR3 totals 11 residues. The CDR3 loop reads CASPGGYEQYF. DNA for the CDR3: TGTGCCAGCCCCGGAGGCTACGAGCAGTACTTC.

The chain uses TRBV10-2 and TRBJ2-5; D is uncertain. This CDR3 region has 13 residues. Trimming pared 8 bases from V and 1 base from J, leaving 11 bases between. Germline V CDR1 and CDR2: WSHSY, SAAADI. The CDR3 nucleotides read TGCGCCAGCTCAGTGAACAGCCAAGAGACCCAGTACTTC. Its translation is CASSVNSQETQYF.

The V gene is TRBV5-4, the J gene TRBJ1-2; tentatively, D is TRBD1 (6 bases). The CDR3 extends over 13 amino acids. The germline CDR1 and CDR2 sequences are SGHNT and YYREEE (reference sequence). Trimming left V 4 bases short and J 6 bases short, with 13 bases between. CDR3 residues: CASSRKQGDGYTF. Here the CDR3 DNA reads TGTGCCAGCAGCCGAAAACAGGGCGATGGCTACACCTTC.

V usage is TRBV4-1 and J usage is TRBJ1-6; D is undetermined. CDR1 MGHRA and CDR2 YSYEKL come from the germline V gene. The germline V and J ends were trimmed by 3 bases and 0 bases, with 12 bases remaining between them. The CDR3 runs 17 residues. CDR3 coding DNA: TGCGCCAGCAGCCATGACTTCTCGAGCTCCTATAATTCACCCCTCCACTTT. Its protein is CASSHDFSSSYNSPLHF.